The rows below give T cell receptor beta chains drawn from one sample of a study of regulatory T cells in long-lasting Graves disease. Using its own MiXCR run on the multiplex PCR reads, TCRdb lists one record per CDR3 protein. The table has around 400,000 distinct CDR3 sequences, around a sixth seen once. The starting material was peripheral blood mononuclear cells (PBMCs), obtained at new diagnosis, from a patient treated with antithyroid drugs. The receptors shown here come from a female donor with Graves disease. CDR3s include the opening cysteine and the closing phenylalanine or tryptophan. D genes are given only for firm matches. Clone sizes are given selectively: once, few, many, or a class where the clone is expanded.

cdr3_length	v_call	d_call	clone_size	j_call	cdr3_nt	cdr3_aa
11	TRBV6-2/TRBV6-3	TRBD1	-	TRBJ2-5	TGTGCCAGCAGTTTCGGGACAGGGAAGTACTTC	CASSFGTGKYF
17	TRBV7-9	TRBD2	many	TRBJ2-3	TGTGCCAGCAGCTTTCTTGTCTGGACTAGCCTCACAGATACGCAGTATTTT	CASSFLVWTSLTDTQYF
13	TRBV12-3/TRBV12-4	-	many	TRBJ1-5	TGTGCCAGCAGTTTACTGGACAACCCGCCCCAGCATTTT	CASSLLDNPPQHF
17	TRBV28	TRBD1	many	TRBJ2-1	TGTGCCAGCAGTCCCCGCTCGACAGGGGCCGTCTACAATGAGCAGTTCTTC	CASSPRSTGAVYNEQFF
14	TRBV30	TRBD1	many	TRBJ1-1	TGTGCCTGGATTGCAGGGGGCATGAACACTGAAGCTTTCTTT	CAWIAGGMNTEAFF
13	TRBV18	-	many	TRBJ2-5	TGTGCCAGCTCACCAGCCCCCAAAGAGACCCAGTACTTC	CASSPAPKETQYF
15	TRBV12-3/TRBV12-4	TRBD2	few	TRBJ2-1	TGTGCCAGCAGTTTTGCGGGACTAGGTAACAATGAGCAGTTCTTC	CASSFAGLGNNEQFF
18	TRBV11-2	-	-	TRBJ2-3	TGTGCCAGCAGCACCTGGGGACTGCCATCGTCCGTCACAGATACGCAGTATTTT	CASSTWGLPSSVTDTQYF
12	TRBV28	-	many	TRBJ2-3	TGTGCCAGCAGTTTCAAGCCAAATACGCAGTATTTT	CASSFKPNTQYF
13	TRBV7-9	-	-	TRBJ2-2	TGTGCCAGCAGGCCCGGGACAATCGGGGAGCTGTTTTTT	CASRPGTIGELFF
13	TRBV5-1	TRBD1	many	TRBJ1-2	TGCGCCAGCAGCGAGGACAGGGGGGGTGGCTACACCTTC	CASSEDRGGGYTF
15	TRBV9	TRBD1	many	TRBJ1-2	TGTGCCAGCAGCGTGAGGACAGGGGGCGGATATGGCTACACCTTC	CASSVRTGGGYGYTF
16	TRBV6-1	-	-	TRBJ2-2	TGTGCCAGCAGCCGAACTCCCTTAGACTGGCCCGGGGAGCTGTTTTTT	CASSRTPLDWPGELFF
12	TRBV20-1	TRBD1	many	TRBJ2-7	TGCAGTGTCCACCGACAGGGCGACGAGCAGTACTTC	CSVHRQGDEQYF
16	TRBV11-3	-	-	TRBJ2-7	TGTGCCAGCAGCTTAGTTGGCCCGGGACTTTCCTACGAGCAGTACTTC	CASSLVGPGLSYEQYF
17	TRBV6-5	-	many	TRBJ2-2	TGTGCCAGCAGTTACAATTTGGGACACAGCGTATCCGGGGAGCTGTTTTTT	CASSYNLGHSVSGELFF
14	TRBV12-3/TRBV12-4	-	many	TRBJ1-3	TGTGCCAGCAGTTCCTCTGACACGGGAAACACCATATATTTT	CASSSSDTGNTIYF
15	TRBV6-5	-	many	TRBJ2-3	TGTGCCAGCAGTTACTCGATCCAGGGATGGGATACGCAGTATTTT	CASSYSIQGWDTQYF
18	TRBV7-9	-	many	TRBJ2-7	TGTGCCAGCAGCTTAATTGGTGTGTCAGGCCATACCAGACACGAGCAGTACTTC	CASSLIGVSGHTRHEQYF
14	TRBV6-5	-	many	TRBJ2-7	TGTGCCAGCAGTTACTCTGCGTGGGGCTACGAGCAGTACTTC	CASSYSAWGYEQYF
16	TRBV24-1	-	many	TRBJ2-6	TGTGCCACCAGTGATTTTGCAGGACCCGGGGCCAACGTCCTGACTTTC	CATSDFAGPGANVLTF
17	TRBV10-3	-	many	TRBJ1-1	TGTGCCATCAGTGAAAACATGAGAGAGAGGTTAAACACTGAAGCTTTCTTT	CAISENMRERLNTEAFF
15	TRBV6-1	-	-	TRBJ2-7	TGTGCCAGCAGACCAGGTTTCCCTGCGTTCTACGAGCAGTACTTC	CASRPGFPAFYEQYF
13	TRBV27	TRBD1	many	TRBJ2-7	TGTGCCAGCGCCAGGACAGGAATTTACGAGCAGTACTTC	CASARTGIYEQYF